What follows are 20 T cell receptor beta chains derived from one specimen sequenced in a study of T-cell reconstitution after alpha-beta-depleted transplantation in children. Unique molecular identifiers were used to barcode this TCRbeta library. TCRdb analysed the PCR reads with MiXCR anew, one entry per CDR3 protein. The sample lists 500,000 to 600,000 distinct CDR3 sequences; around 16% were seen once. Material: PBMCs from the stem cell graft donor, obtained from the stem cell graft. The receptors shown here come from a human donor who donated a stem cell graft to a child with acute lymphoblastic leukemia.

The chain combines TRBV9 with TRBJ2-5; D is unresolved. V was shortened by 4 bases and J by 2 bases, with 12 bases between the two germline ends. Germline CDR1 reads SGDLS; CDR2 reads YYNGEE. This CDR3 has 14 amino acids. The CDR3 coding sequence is TGTGCCAGCAGCTCCCGGACCCAGCAAGAGACCCAGTACTTC. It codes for CASSSRTQQETQYF.

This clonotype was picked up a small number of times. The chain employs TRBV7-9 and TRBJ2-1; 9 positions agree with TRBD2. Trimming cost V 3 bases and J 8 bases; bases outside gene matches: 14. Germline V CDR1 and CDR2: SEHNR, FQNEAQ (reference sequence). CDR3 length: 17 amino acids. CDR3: CASSFTAAGGPRDEQFF. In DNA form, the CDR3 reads TGTGCCAGCAGCTTTACGGCTGCGGGAGGGCCTCGGGATGAGCAGTTCTTC.

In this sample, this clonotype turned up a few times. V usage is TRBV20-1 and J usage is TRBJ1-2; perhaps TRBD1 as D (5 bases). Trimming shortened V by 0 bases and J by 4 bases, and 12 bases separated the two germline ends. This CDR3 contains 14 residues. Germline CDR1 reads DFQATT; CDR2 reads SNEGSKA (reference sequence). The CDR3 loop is CSARDPTVFYGYTF. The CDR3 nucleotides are TGCAGTGCTAGAGACCCGACAGTTTTCTATGGCTACACCTTC.

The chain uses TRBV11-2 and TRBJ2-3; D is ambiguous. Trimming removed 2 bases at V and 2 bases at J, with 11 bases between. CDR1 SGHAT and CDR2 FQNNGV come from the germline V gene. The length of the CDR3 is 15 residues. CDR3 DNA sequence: TGTGCCAGCAGCTTAATCACGGGCTTCACAGATACGCAGTATTTT. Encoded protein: CASSLITGFTDTQYF. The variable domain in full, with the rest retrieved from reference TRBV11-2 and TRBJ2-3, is EAGVAQSPRYKIIEKRQSVAFWCNPISGHATLYWYQQILGQGPKLLIQFQNNGVVDDSQLPKDRFSAERLKGVDSTLKIQPAKLEDSAVYLCASSLITGFTDTQYFGPGTRLTVL.

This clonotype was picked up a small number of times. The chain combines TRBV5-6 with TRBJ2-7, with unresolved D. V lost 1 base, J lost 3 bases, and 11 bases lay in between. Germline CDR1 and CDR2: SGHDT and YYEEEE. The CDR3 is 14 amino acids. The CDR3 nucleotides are TGTGCCAGCAGCTTGAGCAGACCCCGCTACGAGCAGTACTTC. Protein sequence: CASSLSRPRYEQYF.

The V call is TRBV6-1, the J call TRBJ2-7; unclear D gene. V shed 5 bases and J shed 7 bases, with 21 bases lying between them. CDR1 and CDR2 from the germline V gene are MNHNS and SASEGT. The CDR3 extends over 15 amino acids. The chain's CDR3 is CASSPSARTLGEQYF. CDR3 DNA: TGTGCCAGCAGTCCCTCCGCCAGGACCCTTGGTGAGCAGTACTTC.

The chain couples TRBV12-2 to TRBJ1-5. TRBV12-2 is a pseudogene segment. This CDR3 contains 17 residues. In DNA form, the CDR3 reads TGTGCAAGTCGCTTTAGAGCGGTGGGAGGGAGAGGGCAGCCCCAGCATTTT. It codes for CASRFRAVGGRGQPQHF.

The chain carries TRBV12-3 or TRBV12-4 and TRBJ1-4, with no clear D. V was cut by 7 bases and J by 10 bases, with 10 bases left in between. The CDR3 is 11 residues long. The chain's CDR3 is CASTMEGKLFF. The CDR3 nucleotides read TGTGCCAGCACCATGGAGGGAAAACTGTTTTTT.

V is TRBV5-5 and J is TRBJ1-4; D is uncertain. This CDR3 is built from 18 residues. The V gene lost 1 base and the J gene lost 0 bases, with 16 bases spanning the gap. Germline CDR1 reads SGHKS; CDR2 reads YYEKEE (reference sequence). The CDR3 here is CASSLIRRSQTTNEKLFF. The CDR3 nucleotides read TGTGCCAGCAGCTTGATTCGGCGGAGCCAGACAACTAATGAAAAACTGTTTTTT.

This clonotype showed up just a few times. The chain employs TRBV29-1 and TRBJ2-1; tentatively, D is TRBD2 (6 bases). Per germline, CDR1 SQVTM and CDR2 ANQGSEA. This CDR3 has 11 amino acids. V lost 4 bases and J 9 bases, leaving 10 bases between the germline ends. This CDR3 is CSVGAGSEQFF. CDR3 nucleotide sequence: TGCAGCGTTGGGGCCGGGAGTGAGCAGTTCTTC.

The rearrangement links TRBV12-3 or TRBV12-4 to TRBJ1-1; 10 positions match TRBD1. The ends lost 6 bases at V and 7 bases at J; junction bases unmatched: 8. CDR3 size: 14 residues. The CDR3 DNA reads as TGTGCCAGCAGACCGGGACAGGGGTCTTTTGAAGCTTTCTTT. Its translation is CASRPGQGSFEAFF.

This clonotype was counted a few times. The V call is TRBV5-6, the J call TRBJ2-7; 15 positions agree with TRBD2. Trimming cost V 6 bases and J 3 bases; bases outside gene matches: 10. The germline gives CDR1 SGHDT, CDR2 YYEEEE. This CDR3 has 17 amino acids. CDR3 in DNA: TGTGCCAGCAATCCGGGACTAGCGGGAGGTAGGGTCTACGAGCAGTACTTC. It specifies CASNPGLAGGRVYEQYF. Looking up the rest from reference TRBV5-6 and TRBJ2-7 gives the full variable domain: DAGVTQSPTHLIKTRGQQVTLRCSPKSGHDTVSWYQQALGQGPQFIFQYYEEEERQRGNFPDRFSGHQFPNYSSELNVNALLLGDSALYLCASNPGLAGGRVYEQYFGPGTRLTVT.

The CDR3 loop is CASSLYGTGWPDSSYEQYF. In nucleotides, the CDR3 is TGTGCCAGCAGCTTGTATGGGACGGGATGGCCCGATTCCTCCTACGAGCAGTACTTC. The chain joins TRBV5-6 to TRBJ2-7, with D possibly being TRBD1 or TRBD2 (5 bases each). The CDR3 sequence is 19 residues long. V dropped 1 base and J dropped 0 bases, with 23 bases sitting between them. The germline CDR1 and CDR2 sequences are SGHDT and YYEEEE.

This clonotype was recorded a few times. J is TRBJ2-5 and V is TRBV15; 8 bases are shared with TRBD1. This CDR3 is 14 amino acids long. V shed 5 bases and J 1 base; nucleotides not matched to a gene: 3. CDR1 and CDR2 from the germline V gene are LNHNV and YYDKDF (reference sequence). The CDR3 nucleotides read TGTGCCACCAGCGGCGACAGGGGCCAAGAGACCCAGTACTTC. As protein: CATSGDRGQETQYF.

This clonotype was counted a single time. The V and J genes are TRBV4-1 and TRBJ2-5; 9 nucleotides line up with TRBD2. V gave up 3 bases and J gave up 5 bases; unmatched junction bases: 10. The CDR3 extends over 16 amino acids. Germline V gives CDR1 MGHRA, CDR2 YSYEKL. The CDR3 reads CASSQSLAGAVETQYF. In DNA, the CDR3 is TGCGCCAGCAGCCAGTCGTTAGCGGGAGCAGTGGAGACCCAGTACTTC.

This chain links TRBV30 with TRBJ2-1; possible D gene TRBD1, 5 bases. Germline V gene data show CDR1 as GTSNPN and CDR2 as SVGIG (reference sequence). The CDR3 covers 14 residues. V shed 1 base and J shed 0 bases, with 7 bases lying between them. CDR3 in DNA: TGTGCCTGGAGTGCAGGGATCTCCTACAATGAGCAGTTCTTC. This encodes CAWSAGISYNEQFF.

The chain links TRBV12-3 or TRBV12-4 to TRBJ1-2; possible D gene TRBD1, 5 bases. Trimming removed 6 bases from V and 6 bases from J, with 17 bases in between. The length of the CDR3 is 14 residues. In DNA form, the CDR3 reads TGTGCCAGCAGCGATGTTACAGGAGGCAATGGCTACACCTTC. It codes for CASSDVTGGNGYTF.

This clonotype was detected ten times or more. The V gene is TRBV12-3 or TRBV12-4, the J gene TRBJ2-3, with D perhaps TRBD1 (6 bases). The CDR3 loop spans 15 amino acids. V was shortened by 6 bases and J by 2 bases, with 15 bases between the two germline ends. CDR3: CASSPPGQVTDTQYF. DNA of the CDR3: TGTGCCAGCAGCCCACCGGGACAAGTCACAGATACGCAGTATTTT.

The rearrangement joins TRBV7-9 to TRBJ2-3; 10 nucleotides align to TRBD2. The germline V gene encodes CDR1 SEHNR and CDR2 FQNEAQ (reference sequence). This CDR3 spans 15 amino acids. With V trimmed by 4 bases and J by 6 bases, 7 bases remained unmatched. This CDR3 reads CASSSLAGVLDTQYF. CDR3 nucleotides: TGTGCCAGCAGCTCCCTAGCGGGAGTTCTTGATACGCAGTATTTT.

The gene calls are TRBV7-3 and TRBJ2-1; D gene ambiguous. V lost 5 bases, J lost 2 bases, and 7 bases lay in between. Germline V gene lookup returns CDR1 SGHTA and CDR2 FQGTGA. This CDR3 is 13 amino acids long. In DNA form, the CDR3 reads TGTGCCAGCAGCCGTTCAACCTACAATGAGCAGTTCTTC. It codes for CASSRSTYNEQFF.